A single count supports the clone carrying this TCR beta chain. Its target is not known. This sample stems from a study of cytomegalovirus exposure and HLA in healthy donors. It was healthy bone marrow donors who served as donors. Likely unrecorded immune exposures existed in these nominally healthy donors. The study ran its PCR with 60 Vbeta and 13 Jbeta primers. Sequenced by immunoSEQ multiplex PCR; TCRdb stores in-frame clones only, minus some. The sample carries 130,000 to 150,000 clones, roughly four fifths recorded once. Study-level points and caveats: Researchers catalogued around 150 TCR beta chains as cytomegalovirus-associated.

This CDR3 region has 16 residues. Germline-derived CDR1 and CDR2 are SGHTA and FQGTGA. V trimming: 4 bases; J trimming: 7 bases; junction bases outside the gene matches: 11. Sequenced material: PBMCs. This receptor was identified in a woman in her thirties or forties in good health and CMV-seronegative. This sequence joins TRBV7-3 and TRBJ2-1; TRBD2 agrees at 9 bases. The CDR3 region is CASSYSAGGLVNEQFF. The CDR3 DNA is TGTGCCAGCAGCTACAGCGCGGGGGGGCTCGTTAATGAGCAGTTCTTC.